The 32 T cell receptor beta chains given below trace back to one sample, sequenced in a study of cytomegalovirus exposure and HLA in healthy donors. 60 Vbeta and 13 Jbeta primers were used in PCR. The protocol was immunoSEQ multiplex PCR, while the TCRdb copy is restricted to in-frame clones and leaves out a portion. The specimen's table records fewer than 100,000 clones. Input material: PBMCs. These receptors came from a man aged 50-59 years in good health and CMV-seronegative.

V usage is TRBV15 and J usage is TRBJ1-5, with D perhaps TRBD1 (5 bases). With 0 bases removed from V and 9 bases from J, the gap between germline ends came to 9 bases. CDR1 is LNHNV, CDR2 YYDKDF, per germline (reference sequence). The CDR3 has 13 residues. The CDR3 region has the DNA TGTGCCACCAGCAGAGATCGGGGGGGGCCCCAGCATTTT. Amino acids: CATSRDRGGPQHF. The complete variable domain, with remaining parts taken from reference TRBV15 and TRBJ1-5, reads DAMVIQNPRYQVTQFGKPVTLSCSQTLNHNVMYWYQQKSSQAPKLLFHYYDKDFNNEADTPDNFQSRRPNTSFCFLDIRSPGLGDTAMYLCATSRDRGGPQHFGDGTRLSIL.

The rearrangement joins TRBV2 to TRBJ1-2; 7 positions match TRBD1. The CDR3 covers 12 residues. V shed 6 bases and J 9 bases; nucleotides not matched to a gene: 7. Germline V lookup: CDR1 SNHLY, CDR2 FYNNEI. CDR3 loop: CASREGAQSYTF. In DNA, the CDR3 is TGTGCCAGCAGGGAGGGGGCGCAGAGCTACACCTTC.

The chain joins TRBV18 to TRBJ1-2; D unclear. From germline, CDR1 is KGHSH and CDR2 LQKENI. V was pared by 0 bases and J by 7 bases, with 9 bases between. CDR3 length: 13 residues. DNA of the CDR3: TGTGCCAGCTCACCACCTATGACTGGTGGCTACACCTTC. Encoded protein: CASSPPMTGGYTF.

V and J are TRBV5-1 and TRBJ2-2; D ambiguous. Germline V gives CDR1 SGHRS, CDR2 YFSETQ. The CDR3 sequence is 15 residues long. V lost 0 bases to trimming and J lost 4 bases, with 10 bases between them. CDR3 sequence: CASSLDGPGTGELFF. CDR3 nucleotide sequence: TGCGCCAGCAGCTTGGACGGCCCGGGCACCGGGGAGCTGTTTTTT. Full variable domain (rest looked up from reference TRBV5-1 and TRBJ2-2): KAGVTQTPRYLIKTRGQQVTLSCSPISGHRSVSWYQQTPGQGLQFLFEYFSETQRNKGNFPGRFSGRQFSNSRSEMNVSTLELGDSALYLCASSLDGPGTGELFFGEGSRLTVL.

The CDR3 DNA follows: TGTGCCAGCAGCTTAGAGGGGGACAATCAGCCCCAGCATTTT. It specifies CASSLEGDNQPQHF. The chain uses TRBV7-2 and TRBJ1-5, with a tentative D call TRBD1 (6 bases). Between the trimmed V and J ends, which lost 1 base and 3 bases, there was a span of 7 bases. Per the germline V gene, CDR1 is SGHTA and CDR2 is FQGNSA. The CDR3 extends over 14 amino acids.

This chain connects TRBV15 to TRBJ2-5, with D possibly being TRBD2 (5 bases). The last part of the DNA fits TRBJ2-7 better; the J call may be wrong. This CDR3 has 16 residues. Germline assignment: CDR1 LNHNV and CDR2 YYDKDF (reference sequence). The DNA of the CDR3 is TGTGCCACCAGCGCCGGCCCCGAGGGCAGCCCCTACGAGCAGTACTTC. Translating gives CATSAGPEGSPYEQYF.

The gene calls are TRBV5-1 and TRBJ1-6; 9 positions agree with TRBD1. Trimming removed 3 bases from V and 9 bases from J; junction bases left unmatched: 7. The length of the CDR3 is 15 residues. CDR1 is SGHRS, CDR2 YFSETQ, per germline. The CDR3 here is CASSSGQGLFSPLHF. The DNA for the CDR3 is TGCGCCAGCAGCTCCGGACAGGGGTTATTTTCACCCCTCCACTTT.

The V gene is TRBV6-4, the J gene TRBJ2-3; TRBD2 aligns across 7 bases. Germline V CDR1 and CDR2: MRHNA, SNTAGT. V shed 5 bases and J 3 bases; nucleotides not matched to a gene: 5. The CDR3 is made up of 14 amino acids. CDR3 in amino acids: CASSHTSATDTQYF. In DNA form, the CDR3 reads TGTGCCAGCAGTCATACTAGCGCAACAGATACGCAGTATTTT.

The V call is TRBV5-4, the J call TRBJ2-1, with D tentatively TRBD2 (6 bases). Germline CDR1 reads SGHNT; CDR2 reads YYREEE (reference sequence). V was cut by 0 bases and J by 0 bases, with 7 bases left in between. The CDR3 sequence is 15 residues long. The CDR3: CASSLAGSSYNEQFF. The DNA for the CDR3 is TGTGCCAGCAGCTTGGCCGGGAGCTCCTACAATGAGCAGTTCTTC.

J is TRBJ2-7 and V is TRBV14, with D perhaps TRBD2 (6 bases). The germline gives CDR1 SGHDN, CDR2 FVKESK. This CDR3 contains 13 residues. Trimming removed 4 bases at V and 6 bases at J, with 13 bases between. The CDR3 loop is CASSPRTTGEQYF. The CDR3 coding sequence is TGTGCCAGCAGCCCTCGGACTACTGGCGAGCAGTACTTC.

The chain has TRBV19 and TRBJ1-5; D is perhaps TRBD1 (5 bases). Trimming pared 5 bases from V and 7 bases from J, leaving 12 bases between. This CDR3 has 13 residues. The germline V gene encodes CDR1 LNHDA and CDR2 SQIVND (reference sequence). Written as DNA, the CDR3 is TGTGCCAGTAGTGGGACTTCGGTCCAGCCCCAGCATTTT. Encoded protein: CASSGTSVQPQHF.

V usage is TRBV5-1 and J usage is TRBJ2-2; tentatively, D is TRBD1 (6 bases). The CDR3 loop spans 16 amino acids. Germline loops: CDR1 SGHRS, CDR2 YFSETQ. V was clipped by 2 bases and J by 0 bases, with 11 bases between them. The DNA of the CDR3 is TGCGCCAGCAGCTTCCAGGGGCCGCCGAACACCGGGGAGCTGTTTTTT. This encodes CASSFQGPPNTGELFF.

The J gene is TRBJ1-5, the V gene TRBV10-3, with 8 positions matching TRBD1. Germline values: CDR1 ENHRY, CDR2 SYGVKD. V lost 2 bases, J lost 7 bases, and 4 bases stayed unmatched. This CDR3 is 14 amino acids long. CDR3: CAISETGGRQPQHF. The CDR3 nucleotides read TGTGCCATCAGTGAGACAGGGGGTAGACAGCCCCAGCATTTT.

The chain links TRBV5-1 to TRBJ2-1; TRBD2 matches 7 bases. J gave up 4 bases and V 5 bases, and 9 bases lay outside the gene matches. This CDR3 is built from 15 residues. Germline CDR1 and CDR2: SGHRS and YFSETQ. The CDR3 bases are TGCGCCAGCAGAAACACGGGGGGTAGTTACAATGAGCAGTTCTTC. It codes for CASRNTGGSYNEQFF.

The chain carries TRBV5-1 and TRBJ2-7; tentative D call: TRBD2 (6 bases). V shed 1 base and J shed 1 base, with 21 bases lying between them. The CDR3 extends over 18 amino acids. The germline V gene has CDR1 SGHRS and CDR2 YFSETQ. The CDR3: CASSLRAPLAGRSYEQYF. The CDR3 DNA is TGCGCCAGCAGCTTGAGAGCCCCCTTGGCGGGGCGATCCTACGAGCAGTACTTC. The full variable domain, with the rest looked up from reference TRBV5-1 and TRBJ2-7, is KAGVTQTPRYLIKTRGQQVTLSCSPISGHRSVSWYQQTPGQGLQFLFEYFSETQRNKGNFPGRFSGRQFSNSRSEMNVSTLELGDSALYLCASSLRAPLAGRSYEQYFGPGTRLTVT.

The rearrangement uses TRBV11-1 and TRBJ1-1, with D unresolved. The V end lost 2 bases, the J end lost 0 bases, and 10 bases lay between the germline ends. The germline gives CDR1 SGHAT, CDR2 FQDESV (reference sequence). CDR3 length: 15 amino acids. CDR3 region: CASSLIWQVNTEAFF. The CDR3 nucleotides read TGTGCCAGCAGCTTAATCTGGCAGGTGAACACTGAAGCTTTCTTT.

The chain couples TRBV5-6 to TRBJ1-4, with D unresolved. Germline V gives CDR1 SGHDT, CDR2 YYEEEE. The V end lost 0 bases, the J end lost 4 bases, and 10 bases lay between the germline ends. This CDR3 contains 15 residues. The CDR3 DNA sequence: TGTGCCAGCAGCTTGGCCTGGTCGGTTAATGAAAAACTGTTTTTT. Translated, it gives CASSLAWSVNEKLFF.

This chain connects TRBV19 to TRBJ1-5; D unclear. The germline CDR1 and CDR2 sequences are LNHDA and SQIVND (reference sequence). Trimming took 3 bases from V and 1 from J, leaving 10 bases between them. CDR3 length: 15 amino acids. DNA for the CDR3: TGTGCCAGTAGTATTCTGGGCTGGAGCAATCAGCCCCAGCATTTT. Its translation is CASSILGWSNQPQHF.

The rearrangement uses TRBV6-1 and TRBJ1-3; 8 bases are shared with TRBD1. The CDR3 has 18 residues. Losses at the gene ends were 0 bases for V and 0 bases for J; bases not matched to a gene: 7. CDR1 is MNHNS, CDR2 SASEGT, per germline. The CDR3 DNA reads TGTGCCAGCAGTGAAGCGTTACAGGGGGAATACTCTGGAAACACCATATATTTT. Translating gives CASSEALQGEYSGNTIYF.

The chain recombines TRBV2 with TRBJ2-3; unclear D gene. This CDR3 contains 14 residues. The V and J ends lost 3 bases and 2 bases respectively, with 9 bases between them. Germline V gene data show CDR1 as SNHLY and CDR2 as FYNNEI. This CDR3 is CASSERYDTDTQYF. The CDR3 DNA sequence: TGTGCCAGCAGTGAGAGGTACGACACAGATACGCAGTATTTT.

A note on this clone: The junction does not match germline at one end; this may be a read error. Additional DNA sequences in this sample encode the identical CDR3. The V call is TRBV5-1, the J call TRBJ1-6; D gene unclear. The CDR3 covers 14 residues. Germline V gene lookup returns CDR1 SGHRS and CDR2 YFSETQ. CDR3 nucleotide sequence: TGCGCCAGCAGCTTTCGGAGTAATAATTCCCCCCTCCACTTT. Translating gives CASSFRSNNSPLHF.

V and J are TRBV6-5 and TRBJ1-2; the D is unclear. The V gene's germline CDR1 is MNHEY and CDR2 SVGAGI. The CDR3 extends over 15 amino acids. V was clipped by 2 bases and J by 0 bases, with 10 bases between them. The CDR3 here is CASSYTEHANYGYTF. The CDR3 DNA reads TGTGCCAGCAGTTACACAGAGCACGCTAACTATGGCTACACCTTC.

The rearrangement links TRBV28 to TRBJ2-1; TRBD2 matches at 8 bases. Germline V gives CDR1 MDHEN, CDR2 SYDVKM. The CDR3 has 14 amino acids. V dropped 2 bases and J dropped 7; count of bases not matched to a gene: 4. Here the CDR3 DNA reads TGTGCCAGCAGTTTAGCGGGGGGTATGAATGAGCAGTTCTTC. Translation: CASSLAGGMNEQFF.

The rearrangement uses TRBV30 and TRBJ2-1; 7 bases are a match to TRBD2. This CDR3 region has 15 residues. V dropped 3 bases and J dropped 6; count of bases not matched to a gene: 11. Germline V lookup: CDR1 GTSNPN, CDR2 SVGIG (reference sequence). This chain's CDR3 is CAWSNERGARNEQFF. The CDR3 DNA reads as TGTGCCTGGAGCAACGAGCGGGGTGCACGCAATGAGCAGTTCTTC.

The rearrangement links TRBV5-3 to TRBJ1-6; no firm D call. TRBV5-3 belongs to the ORF category, with a function that is uncertain. V was cut by 4 bases and J by 11 bases, with 10 bases left in between. The CDR3 totals 12 residues. The CDR3 sequence: CARSGDATPLHF. The CDR3 nucleotides read TGTGCCAGAAGCGGAGATGCGACACCCCTCCACTTT.

This rearrangement joins TRBV7-2 to TRBJ2-7; TRBD1 is a possible D gene (5 bases). The CDR3 contains 12 residues. CDR1 SGHTA and CDR2 FQGNSA come from the germline V gene. The germline V and J ends were trimmed by 5 bases and 2 bases, with 7 bases remaining between them. In nucleotides, the CDR3 is TGTGCCAGCAGCCTGACAGCCTACGAGCAGTACTTC. It specifies CASSLTAYEQYF.

V gene TRBV6-5 combines with J gene TRBJ1-2; D unclear. The germline gives CDR1 MNHEY, CDR2 SVGAGI. Trimming stripped 6 bases from V and 4 bases from J, with 12 bases between. The CDR3 loop spans 13 amino acids. Here the CDR3 DNA reads TGTGCCAGCAGACCGGGAAAAGTCTATGGCTACACCTTC. This sequence encodes CASRPGKVYGYTF.

CDR3: CASSLTGAPHNSPLHF. The CDR3 DNA reads TGCGCCAGCAGCTTGACGGGAGCTCCTCACAATTCACCCCTCCACTTT. V is TRBV5-1 and J is TRBJ1-6; no reliable D call. Looked up from germline, CDR1 is SGHRS and CDR2 is YFSETQ. Between the trimmed V and J ends, which lost 1 base and 7 bases, there was a span of 15 bases. This CDR3 spans 16 amino acids.

The V and J genes are TRBV5-6 and TRBJ2-7; TRBD1 matches at 8 bases. Trimming cost V 4 bases and J 2 bases; bases outside gene matches: 8. The CDR3 loop spans 15 amino acids. From germline, CDR1 is SGHDT and CDR2 YYEEEE. The CDR3 sequence: CASSLQGASPYEQYF. The CDR3 nucleotides read TGTGCCAGCAGCCTTCAGGGGGCGAGTCCCTACGAGCAGTACTTC.

The genes are TRBV5-1 and TRBJ1-5; D is ambiguous. The CDR3 length is 15 residues. Germline CDR1 SGHRS, CDR2 YFSETQ. V was trimmed by 4 bases and J by 4 bases, leaving 15 bases between them. In DNA form, the CDR3 reads TGCGCCAGCAGCCCCGAACAAGGAGTTAATCAGCCCCAGCATTTT. Translating it yields CASSPEQGVNQPQHF.

The chain joins TRBV13 to TRBJ2-7; 8 positions match TRBD2. Germline V CDR1 and CDR2: PRHDT, FYEKMQ (reference sequence). The CDR3 has 14 residues. V shed 3 bases, J shed 4 bases, and the junction held 5 bases outside the gene matches. The CDR3 nucleotides read TGTGCCAGCAGCTTGAACCTAGCGGGTTACGAGCAGTACTTC. It yields the protein CASSLNLAGYEQYF.

V gene TRBV28 combines with J gene TRBJ2-3; possibly TRBD2 for D (5 bases). V dropped 3 bases and J dropped 0 bases, with 16 bases sitting between them. The CDR3 spans 17 residues. Germline values: CDR1 MDHEN, CDR2 SYDVKM. In nucleotides, the CDR3 is TGTGCCAGCAGTTTGAAGGGTTTGCGGACTAGCACAGATACGCAGTATTTT. Amino acid sequence: CASSLKGLRTSTDTQYF.